The sequence of this T cell receptor beta chain was determined in a study of blood T cells in healthy people across ages. Using a J-beta primer mix together with a sample-barcoded 5' primer, a second PCR was run for roughly 7 to 11 cycles. From the 5' RACE reads, TCRdb called clonotypes with MiXCR, one entry per CDR3 protein. Of roughly 720,000 distinct CDR3 sequences listed, about 48% are singletons. The sequencing sample was made of blood. This TCR was sampled from an elderly man in good health.

The CDR3 nucleotides read TGTGCCGGACCTTTTTATGGGCAGTACTTC. Its protein product is CAGPFYGQYF. The chain joins TRBV6-1 to TRBJ2-7; no reliable D call. Between the trimmed V and J ends, which lost 11 bases and 9 bases, there was a span of 14 bases. Germline CDR1 and CDR2: MNHNS and SASEGT. The CDR3 is made up of 10 amino acids.